The 21 T cell receptor beta chains presented below share a single source sample, sequenced in a study of blood T cells in healthy people across ages. Using a J-beta primer mix together with a sample-barcoded 5' primer, a second PCR was run for about 6 to 11 cycles. TCRdb recomputed calls from the 5' RACE reads with MiXCR, one row per CDR3 protein. In the table there are 1.5 million to 2 million distinct CDR3 sequences, about 50% of which are singletons. Material for sequencing was blood. These receptors were taken from a woman aged 40 to 50 in good health.

The J gene is TRBJ2-3, the V gene TRBV3-1; 7 bases fit TRBD2. The germline CDR1 and CDR2 sequences are LGHDT and YNNKEL (reference sequence). The CDR3 loop spans 16 amino acids. Unmatched junction bases numbered 7, after V lost 0 bases and J lost 4 bases. CDR3: CASSQDTGGRSDTQYF. The CDR3 DNA follows: TGTGCCAGCAGCCAAGATACCGGGGGGAGGTCAGATACGCAGTATTTT.

This sequence joins TRBV27 and TRBJ2-5; 10 positions agree with TRBD2. After removal of 5 bases from V and 2 bases from J, the junction contained 8 bases not matched to a gene. Germline CDR1 reads MNHEY; CDR2 reads SMNVEV (reference sequence). The CDR3 has 16 amino acids. The CDR3 loop reads CASSKNLAGAQETQYF. The CDR3 nucleotides read TGTGCCAGCAGTAAGAACCTAGCGGGGGCACAAGAGACCCAGTACTTC.

The J gene is TRBJ2-5, the V gene TRBV20-1; D is possibly TRBD2 (6 bases). Germline CDR1 is DFQATT and CDR2 is SNEGSKA (reference sequence). The CDR3 runs to 13 residues. Trimming removed 4 bases from V and 0 bases from J, with 9 bases in between. The CDR3 DNA sequence: TGCAGTGCTAACGCGGGGTACCAAGAGACCCAGTACTTC. This encodes CSANAGYQETQYF.

The chain links TRBV27 to TRBJ2-1; 12 nucleotides line up with TRBD2. Germline CDR1 and CDR2: MNHEY and SMNVEV (reference sequence). This CDR3 spans 16 amino acids. V shed 6 bases and J 5 bases; nucleotides not matched to a gene: 8. CDR3 sequence: CASRQGLAGRNNEQFF. As DNA, the CDR3 is TGTGCCAGCAGACAAGGACTAGCGGGGCGAAACAATGAGCAGTTCTTC.

A few counts support this clonotype. The chain has TRBV6-1 and TRBJ2-4, with D unclear. Germline loops: CDR1 MNHNS, CDR2 SASEGT. This CDR3 comprises 14 residues. V lost 8 bases and J 0 bases, leaving 11 bases between the germline ends. The CDR3 DNA follows: TGTGCCAGCCTGACGAGTCTAGCCAAAAACATTCAGTACTTC. This gives the protein CASLTSLAKNIQYF.

This clonotype was observed a few times. The V call is TRBV18, the J call TRBJ2-5; 7 bases are a match to TRBD1. The CDR3 is made up of 16 amino acids. Germline V gene lookup returns CDR1 KGHSH and CDR2 LQKENI. Trimming took 3 bases from V and 3 from J; bases not matched to a gene: 10. The DNA for the CDR3 is TGTGCCAGCTCACCTAGAATGACAGGGCCTGAAGAGACCCAGTACTTC. Amino acids: CASSPRMTGPEETQYF. The full variable domain, completed using reference TRBV18 and TRBJ2-5, is NAGVMQNPRHLVRRRGQEARLRCSPMKGHSHVYWYRQLPEEGLKFMVYLQKENIIDESGMPKERFSAEFPKEGPSILRIQQVVRGDSAAYFCASSPRMTGPEETQYFGPGTRLLVL.

This clonotype was seen only a few times. The rearrangement joins TRBV12-3 or TRBV12-4 to TRBJ2-1; perhaps TRBD2 as D (7 bases). Trimming stripped 7 bases from V and 2 bases from J, with 15 bases between. The CDR3 is 15 residues long. The CDR3 nucleotides read TGTGCCAGCATGAGGGGGGGGGTTCCCTACAATGAGCAGTTCTTC. Protein product: CASMRGGVPYNEQFF.

CDR3 sequence (DNA): TGCAGCGGAGACAGGGGTGATACGCAGTATTTT. Translating it yields CSGDRGDTQYF. The chain links TRBV29-1 to TRBJ2-3; 8 bases are shared with TRBD1. The CDR3 totals 11 residues. Per the germline V gene, CDR1 is SQVTM and CDR2 is ANQGSEA. Germline trimming cut 7 bases from V and 6 bases from J; bases unmatched to any gene: 3.

This clonotype occurred a few times. The chain employs TRBV9 and TRBJ2-4; the match to TRBD1 covers 7 bases. Germline lookup yields CDR1 SGDLS and CDR2 YYNGEE. J gave up 6 bases and V 0 bases, and 6 bases lay outside the gene matches. The CDR3 length is 15 residues. The DNA of the CDR3 is TGTGCCAGCAGCGTAGACCCGGGACAGCCAAACATTCAGTACTTC. Translated, it gives CASSVDPGQPNIQYF.

The chain couples TRBV20-1 to TRBJ2-3; 9 nucleotides line up with TRBD2. CDR1 and CDR2 from the germline V gene are DFQATT and SNEGSKA (reference sequence). With 5 bases clipped from V and 4 bases from J, the junction kept 10 bases outside the gene matches. CDR3 size: 15 residues. In DNA form, the CDR3 reads TGCAGTGCTCCTTGGGGGACTAGCTATCCAGATACGCAGTATTTT. Translation gives CSAPWGTSYPDTQYF.

The chain is built from TRBV6-2 or TRBV6-3 and TRBJ2-7; the match to TRBD2 covers 8 bases. There are 18 residues in the CDR3. J was trimmed by 6 bases and V by 2 bases; bases with no gene match: 18. Germline CDR1 and CDR2: MNHEY and SVGEGT. The CDR3 DNA follows: TGTGCCAGCAGTTACCGGGTTAGTCGGACTAGCCGGGATCGCGAGCAGTACTTC. As protein: CASSYRVSRTSRDREQYF.

This clonotype was recorded at least ten times. V usage is TRBV5-1 and J usage is TRBJ2-5; TRBD1 is a possible D gene (6 bases). The germline V gene encodes CDR1 SGHRS and CDR2 YFSETQ. The V end lost 5 bases, the J end lost 0 bases, and 11 bases lay between the germline ends. The CDR3 is made up of 14 amino acids. The CDR3 sequence is CASSFGQNQETQYF. DNA of the CDR3: TGCGCCAGCAGTTTCGGACAGAACCAAGAGACCCAGTACTTC. Complete variable domain (other parts from reference TRBV5-1 and TRBJ2-5): KAGVTQTPRYLIKTRGQQVTLSCSPISGHRSVSWYQQTPGQGLQFLFEYFSETQRNKGNFPGRFSGRQFSNSRSEMNVSTLELGDSALYLCASSFGQNQETQYFGPGTRLLVL.

The chain employs TRBV6-2 or TRBV6-3 and TRBJ1-5; unclear D gene. This CDR3 is built from 12 residues. CDR1 and CDR2 from the germline V gene are MNHEY and SVGEGT. V shed 5 bases and J shed 7 bases, with 9 bases lying between them. CDR3 bases: TGTGCCAGCAGTAACATAAGGCAGCCCCAGCATTTT. Translated: CASSNIRQPQHF.

J is TRBJ2-3 and V is TRBV2; no firm D call. The CDR3 runs to 15 residues. Per the germline V gene, CDR1 is SNHLY and CDR2 is FYNNEI. V lost 7 bases, J lost 1 base, and 15 bases lay in between. The CDR3 is CASNTVQAGTDTQYF. The DNA of the CDR3 is TGTGCCAGCAATACGGTCCAGGCGGGCACAGATACGCAGTATTTT.

The rearrangement joins TRBV28 to TRBJ1-2, with D tentatively TRBD1 (5 bases). Germline V CDR1 and CDR2: MDHEN, SYDVKM. The CDR3 covers 19 residues. The V end was cut by 6 bases, the J end by 0 bases, with 26 bases between. The CDR3 loop is CASSINLGSRGRANYGYTF. CDR3 nucleotide sequence: TGTGCCAGCAGCATCAATCTAGGGTCAAGGGGCCGAGCTAACTATGGCTACACCTTC.

The V and J genes are TRBV2 and TRBJ2-5; 7 bases map to TRBD2. The CDR3 contains 13 residues. The germline V gene encodes CDR1 SNHLY and CDR2 FYNNEI. V shed 7 bases, J shed 6 bases, and the junction held 8 bases outside the gene matches. The CDR3: CASIGLEGKTQYF. Written as DNA, the CDR3 is TGTGCCAGCATAGGACTAGAGGGGAAGACCCAGTACTTC.

This chain connects TRBV28 to TRBJ2-7, with 7 nucleotides matching TRBD1. J lost 1 base, V lost 8 bases, and 5 bases had no gene match. Germline-derived CDR1 and CDR2 are MDHEN and SYDVKM. The CDR3 has 13 residues. The CDR3 reads CASYRDSSYEQYF. CDR3 DNA sequence: TGTGCCAGCTACCGGGACAGTTCCTACGAGCAGTACTTC. Drawing the rest from reference TRBV28 and TRBJ2-7, the complete variable domain is DVKVTQSSRYLVKRTGEKVFLECVQDMDHENMFWYRQDPGLGLRLIYFSYDVKMKEKGDIPEGYSVSREKKERFSLILESASTNQTSMYLCASYRDSSYEQYFGPGTRLTVT.

The rearrangement links TRBV7-2 to TRBJ2-1, with D hard to call. Trimming removed 4 bases from V and 5 bases from J, with 9 bases in between. CDR1 is SGHTA, CDR2 FQGNSA, per germline. The CDR3 runs 13 residues. This CDR3 reads CASSSQMNNEQFF. In DNA form, the CDR3 reads TGTGCCAGCAGCTCGCAGATGAACAATGAGCAGTTCTTC. The full variable domain, in which reference TRBV7-2 and TRBJ2-1 provide the parts outside the CDR3, is GAGVSQSPSNKVTEKGKDVELRCDPISGHTALYWYRQSLGQGLEFLIYFQGNSAPDKSGLPSDRFSAERTGGSVSTLTIQRTQQEDSAVYLCASSSQMNNEQFFGPGTRLTVL.

V usage is TRBV28 and J usage is TRBJ2-5; perhaps TRBD1 as D (6 bases). V lost 6 bases, J lost 4 bases, and 15 bases lay in between. CDR3 length: 14 amino acids. Per the germline V gene, CDR1 is MDHEN and CDR2 is SYDVKM. Written as DNA, the CDR3 is TGTGCCAGCAGATACTATCAGGGGTTAGAGACCCAGTACTTC. It translates to CASRYYQGLETQYF.

The chain carries TRBV9 and TRBJ2-1, with 7 positions matching TRBD1. V shed 3 bases, J shed 3 bases, and the junction held 9 bases outside the gene matches. The CDR3 extends over 16 amino acids. Per the germline V gene, CDR1 is SGDLS and CDR2 is YYNGEE. For the CDR3, the DNA is TGTGCCAGCAGCGGGTTCACAGGGGTTTTCTACAATGAGCAGTTCTTC. Amino acids: CASSGFTGVFYNEQFF.

The chain joins TRBV5-1 to TRBJ2-5; D is undetermined. V dropped 1 base and J dropped 2 bases, with 6 bases sitting between them. CDR1 is SGHRS and CDR2 is YFSETQ in the germline V gene. CDR3 length: 13 residues. CDR3 sequence (DNA): TGCGCCAGCAGCTTGCAGACTCAAGAGACCCAGTACTTC. It translates to CASSLQTQETQYF.